One T cell receptor (beta chain) is described in this entry. Antigen: not known. The entry originates in a study of OX40 agonist ivuxolimab in advanced cancers. Across the study: Males comprised 70% to 85% of the group, whose mean age was approximately 60 years (range about 20 to 79). Study-level points and caveats: At 0.1 to 3.0 mg/kg and by week 6, clonal expansion occurred in CD4+ and CD8+ blood T cells.

Clones were read by immunoSEQ multiplex PCR, and TCRdb kept only the in-frame ones, dropping some. The table records about 95,000 clones, over 75% of them present only once. CDR3 length: 15 residues. The V and J ends lost 2 bases and 2 bases respectively, with 11 bases between them. Germline values: CDR1 SNHLY, CDR2 FYNNEI. The chain combines TRBV2 with TRBJ2-3, with D perhaps TRBD2 (5 bases). This clonotype was sampled from an adult with an advanced solid tumor such as melanoma, head and neck, liver or kidney cancer. The material sequenced was CD4+ or CD8+ T cells sorted from blood, taken in a trial of the OX40 agonist ivuxolimab. The CDR3 bases are TGTGCCAGCAGTGAATTGAGCGGATTCACAGATACGCAGTATTTT. Residues: CASSELSGFTDTQYF.